This TCR beta chain was retrieved from a study of regulatory T cells in long-lasting Graves disease. Germline CDR1 reads DFQATT; CDR2 reads SNEGSKA (reference sequence). CDR3 length: 16 amino acids. V shed 0 bases, J shed 8 bases, and the junction held 11 bases outside the gene matches. Findings and caveats of the study: The number of shared public clonotypes was higher in persistent patients (under 3,000) than new patients (966).

Combining iRepertoire HTBI primers with Arm-PCR of CDR3 regions, the authors built TCR beta libraries. TCRdb called the multiplex PCR reads again in MiXCR, with one record for every CDR3 protein. This sample has a few hundred thousand distinct CDR3 sequences; around 23% occur once, and the top ten carry around 30%. Time point defined: persistent/refractory GD, antithyroid drugs over 5 years with positive TRAb. The authors made the TCR library using RNA they extracted from PBMCs. This clonotype has a handful of counts. What it binds is unknown. This receptor was obtained from a middle-aged woman with Graves disease. The V and J genes are TRBV20-1 and TRBJ2-4, with 9 bases that match TRBD2. Material: peripheral blood mononuclear cells (PBMCs), obtained when the disease was refractory, from a patient treated with antithyroid drugs. DNA for the CDR3: TGCAGTGCTAGAGATGGTGTCGCGGGAGGGCCTCACATTCAGTACTTC. Amino acids: CSARDGVAGGPHIQYF.